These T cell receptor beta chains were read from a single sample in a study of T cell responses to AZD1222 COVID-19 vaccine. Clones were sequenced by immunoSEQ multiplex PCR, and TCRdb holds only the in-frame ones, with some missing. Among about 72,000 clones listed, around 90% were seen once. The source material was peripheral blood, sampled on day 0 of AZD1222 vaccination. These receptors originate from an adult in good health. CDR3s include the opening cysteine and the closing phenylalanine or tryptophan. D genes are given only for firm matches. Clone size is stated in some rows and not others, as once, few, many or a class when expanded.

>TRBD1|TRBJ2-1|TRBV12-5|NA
TGTGCTAGTGGTTTGAATATTTTAGGGACAGGGTCTTATGGTGATGAGCAGTTCTTC
CASGLNILGTGSYGDEQFF
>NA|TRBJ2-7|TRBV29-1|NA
TGCAGCGCCGGAGAGGGCTACTACGAGCAGTACTTC
CSAGEGYYEQYF
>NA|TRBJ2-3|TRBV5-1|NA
TGCGCCAGCAGCTTGGTTCGGGATACGCAGTATTTT
CASSLVRDTQYF
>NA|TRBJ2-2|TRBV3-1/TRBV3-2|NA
TGTGCCAGCAGCCCCCCAGGTGTAGACACCGGGGAGCTGTTTTTT
CASSPPGVDTGELFF
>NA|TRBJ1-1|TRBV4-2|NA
TGTGCCAGCAGCCAAGATCTGGCGGGAAGGAACACTGAAGCTTTCTTT
CASSQDLAGRNTEAFF
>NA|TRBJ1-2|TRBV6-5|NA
TGTGCCAGCAGTTACTCCGCCATTAACTATGGCTACACCTTC
CASSYSAINYGYTF
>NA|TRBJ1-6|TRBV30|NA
TGTGCCTGGGCCCCTCCGGGACGGTCCTATAATTCACCCCTCCACTTT
CAWAPPGRSYNSPLHF
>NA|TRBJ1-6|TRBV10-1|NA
TGCGCCAGCAGCGCCTCGGGGACTAATTCACCCCTCCACTTT
CASSASGTNSPLHF
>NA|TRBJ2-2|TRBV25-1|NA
TGTGCCAGCAGACAAGGGGGAACCGGGGAGCTGTTTTTT
CASRQGGTGELFF
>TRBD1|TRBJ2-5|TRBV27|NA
TGTGCCAGCAAGGGGGCCAGGGAGACCCAGTACTTC
CASKGARETQYF
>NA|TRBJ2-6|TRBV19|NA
TGTGCCAGTAGTTACGGAGGATTACCTGGGGCCAACGTCCTGACTTTC
CASSYGGLPGANVLTF
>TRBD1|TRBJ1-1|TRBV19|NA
TGTGCCAGTAGTCTTATGGACAGGGACACTGAAGCTTTCTTT
CASSLMDRDTEAFF
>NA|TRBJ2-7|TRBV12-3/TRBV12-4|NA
TGTGCCAGCAGTTTGGTTGGACAGAACGAGCAGTACTTC
CASSLVGQNEQYF
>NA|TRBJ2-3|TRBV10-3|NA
TGTGCCATCAGTGAAGGGGGGGTCACGCAGTATTTT
CAISEGGVTQYF
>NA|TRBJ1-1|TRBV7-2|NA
TGTGCCAGCAGTCGTGGGGTAGGGATGAACACTGAAGCTTTCTTT
CASSRGVGMNTEAFF
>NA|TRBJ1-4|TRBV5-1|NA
TGCGCCAGCAGGGAGACGGGTGAAAAACTGTTTTTT
CASRETGEKLFF
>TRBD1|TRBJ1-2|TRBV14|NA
TGTGCCAGCAGTAGGACAGGGAATTTCGGCTACACCTTC
CASSRTGNFGYTF
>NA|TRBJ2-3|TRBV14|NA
TGTGCCAGCAGCCATAACCGACGAGATACGCAGTATTTT
CASSHNRRDTQYF
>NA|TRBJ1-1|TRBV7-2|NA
TGTGCCAGCAGCTTAGGAGTATCGGGAATGGGGAACACTGAAGCTTTCTTT
CASSLGVSGMGNTEAFF
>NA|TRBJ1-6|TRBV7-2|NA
TGTGCCAGCCAGCTCACCGGGGATCGGTCACCCCTCCACTTT
CASQLTGDRSPLHF
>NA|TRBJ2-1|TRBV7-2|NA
TGTGCCAGCAGCTTTTTAGGGGGGTTCTCCTACAATGAGCAGTTCTTC
CASSFLGGFSYNEQFF
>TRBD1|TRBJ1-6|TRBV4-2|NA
TGTGCCAGCAGCCAAGATCTTAGACCGGGACAGGGGGCGAGCTCCTATAATTCACCCCTCCACTTT
CASSQDLRPGQGASSYNSPLHF
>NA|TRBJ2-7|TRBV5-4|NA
TGTGCCAGCAGTATCTCCGGAGGGGGAAGCGAGCAGTACTTC
CASSISGGGSEQYF
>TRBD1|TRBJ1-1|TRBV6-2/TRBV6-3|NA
TGTGCCAGCAGATACGGGACAGTCAACACTGAAGCTTTCTTT
CASRYGTVNTEAFF
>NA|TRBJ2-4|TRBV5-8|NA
TGTGCCAGCACCTCGGGCAGGACTAACATTCAGTACTTC
CASTSGRTNIQYF
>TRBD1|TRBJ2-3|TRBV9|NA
TGTGCCAGCAGCCCTAAGACAGGGAAAGATACGCAGTATTTT
CASSPKTGKDTQYF
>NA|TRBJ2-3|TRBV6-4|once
TGTGCCAGCAGTGAAAATTTGGGAGCAGATACGCAGTATTTT
CASSENLGADTQYF
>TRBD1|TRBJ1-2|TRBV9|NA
TGTGCCAGCGAGAAGGGACAGGGGAGCTATGGCTACACCTTC
CASEKGQGSYGYTF
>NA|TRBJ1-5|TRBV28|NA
TGTGCCAGCAGTTCGTCCTTTCCAGCCGGTGGGCATTTT
CASSSSFPAGGHF
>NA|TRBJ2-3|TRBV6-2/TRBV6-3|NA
TGTGCCAGCAGTTACTCAGGTAGATCGTTGACAGATACGCAGTATTTT
CASSYSGRSLTDTQYF
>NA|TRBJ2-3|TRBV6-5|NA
TGTGCCAGCACCCAAAGGGCAGGGAGCACAGATACGCAGTATTTT
CASTQRAGSTDTQYF
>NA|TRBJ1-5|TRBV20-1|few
TGCAGTGCTCAGGGTCAGCCCCAGCATTTT
CSAQGQPQHF
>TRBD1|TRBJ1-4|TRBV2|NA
TGTGCCAGCAGTCCGCGAAGCACAGGGGGGGAAAAACTGTTTTTT
CASSPRSTGGEKLFF
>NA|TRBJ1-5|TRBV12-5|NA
TGTGCTAGTGGTCCAGATAGCAATCAGCCCCAGCATTTT
CASGPDSNQPQHF
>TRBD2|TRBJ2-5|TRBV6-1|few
TGTGCCAGCAGTGAGGTAGCGGGGGGTGGGGAGACCCAGTACTTC
CASSEVAGGGETQYF
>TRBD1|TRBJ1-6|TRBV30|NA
TGTGCCTGGAGTCTTCCGGACAGGGATAATTCACCCCTCCACTTT
CAWSLPDRDNSPLHF
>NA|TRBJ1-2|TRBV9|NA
TGTGCCAGCAGCGCGCACTCTTATGGCTACACCTTC
CASSAHSYGYTF
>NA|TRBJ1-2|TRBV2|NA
TGTGCCAGCAGTCTTCGGGAGCAGGTCATCTATGGCTACACCTTC
CASSLREQVIYGYTF
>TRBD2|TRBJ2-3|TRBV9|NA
TGTGCCAGCAGCGTAGTGACTAGGGGAGGGGATACGCAGTATTTT
CASSVVTRGGDTQYF
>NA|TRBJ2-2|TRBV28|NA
TGTGCCAGCAGTTTTACTAGCTACTCCACCGGGGAGCTGTTTTTT
CASSFTSYSTGELFF
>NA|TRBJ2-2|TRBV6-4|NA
TGTGCCAGCAGTGCCAGGACCACCGGGGAGCTGTTTTTT
CASSARTTGELFF